The 26 T cell receptor beta chains listed next were all sequenced from one sample in a study of cytomegalovirus exposure and HLA in healthy donors. The study ran its PCR with 60 Vbeta and 13 Jbeta primers. Sequencing was performed with immunoSEQ multiplex PCR; in TCRdb, only in-frame clones are kept and a portion is missing. The sample table sets out around 160,000 clones. Sequences were obtained from PBMCs. The receptors come from a woman between 45 and 60 years old in good health and CMV-seronegative.

The CDR3 here is CAWRSVATNEKLFF. The CDR3 nucleotides read TGTGCCTGGAGGTCTGTTGCAACTAATGAAAAACTGTTTTTT. The V call is TRBV30, the J call TRBJ1-4; D is undetermined. The ends were cut back, 3 bases at V and 0 bases at J, with 8 bases in the middle. This CDR3 contains 14 residues. Germline CDR1 is GTSNPN and CDR2 is SVGIG (reference sequence).

J is TRBJ2-1 and V is TRBV6-5; the D is unclear. V shed 2 bases and J shed 2 bases, with 10 bases lying between them. The CDR3 sequence is 15 residues long. The germline gives CDR1 MNHEY, CDR2 SVGAGI. In DNA form, the CDR3 reads TGTGCCAGCAGTTACCGTCCAGCGACCTACAATGAGCAGTTCTTC. Translation: CASSYRPATYNEQFF.

The rearrangement uses TRBV15 and TRBJ2-1; the D gene is possibly TRBD2 (7 bases). The CDR3 sequence is 16 residues long. Germline CDR1 reads LNHNV; CDR2 reads YYDKDF (reference sequence). V shed 0 bases and J shed 6 bases, with 15 bases lying between them. In DNA form, the CDR3 reads TGTGCCACCAGCAGAGAGTACGGGGGGCCTTCCAATGAGCAGTTCTTC. It is translated as CATSREYGGPSNEQFF.

The rearrangement joins TRBV4-1 to TRBJ1-4, with 7 bases matching TRBD1. CDR3 length equals 18 residues. Germline V gene data show CDR1 as MGHRA and CDR2 as YSYEKL. With 4 bases clipped from V and 7 bases from J, the junction kept 18 bases outside the gene matches. The CDR3 sequence: CASSPIFETGPRREKLFF. CDR3 DNA sequence: TGCGCCAGCAGCCCGATTTTTGAGACAGGGCCACGACGTGAAAAACTGTTTTTT.

The V and J genes are TRBV9 and TRBJ2-1, with 10 bases that match TRBD2. This CDR3 region has 15 residues. With 0 bases clipped from V and 10 bases from J, the junction kept 7 bases outside the gene matches. Germline V gene sequence: CDR1 SGDLS, CDR2 YYNGEE. The CDR3 region is CASSVGASGRSEQFF. In DNA, the CDR3 is TGTGCCAGCAGCGTAGGGGCTAGCGGGAGAAGCGAGCAGTTCTTC.

The chain is built from TRBV29-1 and TRBJ2-7, with 9 bases aligning to TRBD1. V shed 7 bases and J 2 bases; nucleotides not matched to a gene: 12. Per the germline V gene, CDR1 is SQVTM and CDR2 is ANQGSEA. The CDR3 extends over 15 amino acids. CDR3 sequence: CSGRTGAGYPYEQYF. Here the CDR3 DNA reads TGCAGCGGCAGGACAGGGGCAGGTTATCCCTACGAGCAGTACTTC.

The chain recombines TRBV6-5 with TRBJ2-2; 9 nucleotides match TRBD1. Losses at the gene ends were 2 bases for V and 5 bases for J; bases not matched to a gene: 6. CDR1 and CDR2 (germline): MNHEY, SVGAGI. The CDR3 spans 16 residues. This CDR3 is CASSYRQGGLTGELFF. The CDR3 DNA sequence: TGTGCCAGCAGTTACCGACAGGGGGGTTTAACCGGGGAGCTGTTTTTT.

The chain combines TRBV7-3 with TRBJ2-7, with TRBD2 matching over 8 bases. Per the germline V gene, CDR1 is SGHTA and CDR2 is FQGTGA. The CDR3 spans 17 residues. Trimming cost V 2 bases and J 2 bases; bases outside gene matches: 11. As DNA, the CDR3 is TGTGCCAGCAGCTTAGGGGGCGGATTAGCGGGGACCTACGAGCAGTACTTC. This gives the protein CASSLGGGLAGTYEQYF.

The chain links TRBV7-5 to TRBJ2-1; no check of the table's D call, TRBD2, against the DNA was made. TRBV7-5 counts as a pseudogene. The CDR3 is 11 residues long. The CDR3 here is CVRSPLGEQFF. In DNA, the CDR3 is TGTGTCAGAAGCCCCCTAGGTGAGCAGTTCTTC.

The rearrangement joins TRBV18 to TRBJ1-1, with D uncertain. The CDR3 sequence is 15 residues long. The germline V gene encodes CDR1 KGHSH and CDR2 LQKENI. Trimming pared 4 bases from V and 1 base from J, leaving 13 bases between. CDR3 region: CASSLGSPTNTEAFF. The CDR3 region has the DNA TGTGCCAGCTCACTCGGGTCCCCCACGAACACTGAAGCTTTCTTT.

V gene TRBV18 combines with J gene TRBJ1-5, with a possible D match to TRBD1 (5 bases). Trimming took 1 base from V and 2 from J, leaving 12 bases between them. CDR1 is KGHSH and CDR2 is LQKENI in the germline V gene. This CDR3 has 16 residues. The CDR3 spells CASSPREIGGNQPQHF. CDR3 nucleotides: TGTGCCAGCTCACCACGTGAAATAGGGGGCAATCAGCCCCAGCATTTT.

The J gene is TRBJ2-5, the V gene TRBV10-3, with TRBD2 identical over 8 bases. The CDR3 is 14 residues long. V dropped 6 bases and J dropped 5; count of bases not matched to a gene: 8. Germline values: CDR1 ENHRY, CDR2 SYGVKD. The CDR3 DNA is TGTGCCATCAGCCCAGCGGGAGTTGTGGAGACCCAGTACTTC. Translation gives CAISPAGVVETQYF.

The rearrangement uses TRBV5-1 and TRBJ2-2; 7 nucleotides line up with TRBD1. V dropped 2 bases and J dropped 6; count of bases not matched to a gene: 7. CDR3 length: 15 residues. Germline CDR1 and CDR2: SGHRS and YFSETQ. The CDR3 reads CASSFTGDTAGELFF. In DNA, the CDR3 is TGCGCCAGCAGCTTCACAGGGGACACCGCCGGGGAGCTGTTTTTT.

In regard to this clone: An end of the junction does not agree with germline; a read error may underlie this. For the CDR3, the DNA is TGCCTGACTAAAGCGGGGAGTCAGCCCCAGCATTTT. Translating gives CLTKAGSQPQHF. V usage is TRBV30 and J usage is TRBJ1-5; D is unresolved. The germline V gene encodes CDR1 GTSNPN and CDR2 SVGIG (reference sequence). The CDR3 has 12 residues.

J is TRBJ2-3 and V is TRBV5-6; D gene unclear. Trimming removed 6 bases from V and 1 base from J, with 15 bases in between. CDR3 length: 15 amino acids. CDR1 and CDR2 from the germline V gene are SGHDT and YYEEEE. CDR3 residues: CASTLGQWGTDTQYF. The CDR3 DNA reads as TGTGCCAGCACTCTGGGCCAGTGGGGCACAGATACGCAGTATTTT.

The V call is TRBV9, the J call TRBJ2-7; 8 nucleotides agree with TRBD1. This CDR3 is 15 amino acids long. CDR1 and CDR2 from the germline V gene are SGDLS and YYNGEE. The ends lost 0 bases at V and 6 bases at J; junction bases unmatched: 8. The CDR3 region is CASSVEGQGIGEQYF. The CDR3, as DNA: TGTGCCAGCAGCGTAGAAGGACAGGGTATCGGCGAGCAGTACTTC.

The chain joins TRBV9 to TRBJ1-2; D uncertain. The V gene's germline CDR1 is SGDLS and CDR2 YYNGEE. V was shortened by 4 bases and J by 4 bases, with 14 bases between the two germline ends. There are 14 residues in the CDR3. CDR3 residues: CASSHTNMGYGYTF. Written as DNA, the CDR3 is TGTGCCAGCAGCCACACTAATATGGGCTATGGCTACACCTTC.

The chain combines TRBV27 with TRBJ2-2; 10 bases are a match to TRBD2. This CDR3 spans 14 amino acids. V lost 3 bases, J lost 6 bases, and 1 base stayed unmatched. Germline V gene lookup returns CDR1 MNHEY and CDR2 SMNVEV (reference sequence). The DNA of the CDR3 is TGTGCCAGCAGTTTGCTAGCGGGGGCCGGGGAGCTGTTTTTT. Translated, it gives CASSLLAGAGELFF.

The chain uses TRBV7-9 and TRBJ1-3; D may be TRBD1 (5 bases). Germline V gene data show CDR1 as SEHNR and CDR2 as FQNEAQ (reference sequence). The CDR3 covers 15 residues. Deletions cut 1 base from V and 7 bases from J, with 14 bases between. CDR3 in amino acids: CASSLDRRLGNTIYF. DNA for the CDR3: TGTGCCAGCAGCTTAGACAGGCGACTGGGGAACACCATATATTTT.

With respect to this clone: The same CDR3 also results from other DNA sequences found in this sample. V is TRBV29-1 and J is TRBJ1-1, with 7 bases identical to TRBD1. Germline V gene data show CDR1 as SQVTM and CDR2 as ANQGSEA. V dropped 3 bases and J dropped 5; count of bases not matched to a gene: 0. This CDR3 is 11 amino acids long. Here the CDR3 reads CSVDRGTEAFF. For the CDR3, the DNA is TGCAGCGTTGACAGGGGGACTGAAGCTTTCTTT.

The rearrangement uses TRBV28 and TRBJ2-7, with 7 bases identical to TRBD2. With V trimmed by 3 bases and J by 6 bases, 14 bases remained unmatched. CDR1 is MDHEN and CDR2 is SYDVKM in the germline V gene. The CDR3 runs 16 residues. This chain's CDR3 is CASSLVAGDRFLEQYF. CDR3 sequence (DNA): TGTGCCAGCAGTTTGGTTGCGGGGGATCGCTTCCTCGAGCAGTACTTC.

This sequence joins TRBV6-6 and TRBJ2-1; 13 nucleotides line up with TRBD2. The CDR3 spans 14 residues. Germline lookup yields CDR1 MNHNY and CDR2 SVGAGI (reference sequence). After removal of 10 bases from V and 6 bases from J, the junction contained 6 bases not matched to a gene. DNA of the CDR3: TGTGCCACCTTGACTAGCGGGGGGACCAATGAGCAGTTCTTC. It yields the protein CATLTSGGTNEQFF.

This chain uses TRBV19 with TRBJ1-5; 8 nucleotides agree with TRBD1. Germline CDR1 reads LNHDA; CDR2 reads SQIVND (reference sequence). The CDR3 has 13 residues. V dropped 5 bases and J dropped 12; count of bases not matched to a gene: 9. The CDR3 spells CASSLNDRGGQHF. CDR3 DNA: TGTGCCAGTAGTCTAAACGACAGGGGAGGCCAGCATTTT.

This chain uses TRBV7-3 with TRBJ2-1; 9 bases match TRBD2. The length of the CDR3 is 16 residues. V shed 5 bases, J shed 10 bases, and the junction held 15 bases outside the gene matches. The germline gives CDR1 SGHTA, CDR2 FQGTGA. CDR3: CASSPGGAGGQGEQFF. The CDR3 DNA follows: TGTGCCAGCAGCCCTGGAGGGGCGGGGGGGCAGGGGGAGCAGTTCTTC.

The chain links TRBV5-8 to TRBJ1-5; D is ambiguous. This CDR3 region has 15 residues. Looked up from germline, CDR1 is SGHTS and CDR2 is YDEGEE. The V gene lost 0 bases and the J gene lost 2 bases, with 9 bases spanning the gap. CDR3 residues: CASSLAEARNQPQHF. Written as DNA, the CDR3 is TGTGCCAGCAGCTTGGCCGAGGCTCGCAATCAGCCCCAGCATTTT.

The chain links TRBV4-2 to TRBJ1-3, with no clear D. The CDR3 is made up of 15 amino acids. Germline V gene data show CDR1 as LGHNA and CDR2 as YNFKEQ. V was pared by 3 bases and J by 0 bases, with 9 bases between. The CDR3, as DNA: TGTGCCAGCAGCCAGACGGGATCCTCTGGAAACACCATATATTTT. Protein sequence: CASSQTGSSGNTIYF.